Detailed here is one T cell receptor beta chain. Germline V lookup: CDR1 SGHVS, CDR2 FQNEAQ. The CDR3 runs 15 residues. The J segment lost 4 bases and the V segment lost 5 bases, leaving 6 bases of the junction unmatched. The record originates from a study of technical replicates of blood from a few donors. Profiling relied on immunoSEQ multiplex PCR, and the TCRdb table lists in-frame clones only, not all of them. The sample holds about 82,000 clones, under 95% seen once. Specimen: T cells isolated from PBMCs. The sequence derives from a human donor in good health. The rearrangement joins TRBV7-8 to TRBJ2-1; the match to TRBD1 covers 9 bases. The CDR3 protein is CASSPRQGGYNEQFF. The CDR3 nucleotides read TGTGCCAGCAGCCCCCGACAGGGGGGATACAATGAGCAGTTCTTC.